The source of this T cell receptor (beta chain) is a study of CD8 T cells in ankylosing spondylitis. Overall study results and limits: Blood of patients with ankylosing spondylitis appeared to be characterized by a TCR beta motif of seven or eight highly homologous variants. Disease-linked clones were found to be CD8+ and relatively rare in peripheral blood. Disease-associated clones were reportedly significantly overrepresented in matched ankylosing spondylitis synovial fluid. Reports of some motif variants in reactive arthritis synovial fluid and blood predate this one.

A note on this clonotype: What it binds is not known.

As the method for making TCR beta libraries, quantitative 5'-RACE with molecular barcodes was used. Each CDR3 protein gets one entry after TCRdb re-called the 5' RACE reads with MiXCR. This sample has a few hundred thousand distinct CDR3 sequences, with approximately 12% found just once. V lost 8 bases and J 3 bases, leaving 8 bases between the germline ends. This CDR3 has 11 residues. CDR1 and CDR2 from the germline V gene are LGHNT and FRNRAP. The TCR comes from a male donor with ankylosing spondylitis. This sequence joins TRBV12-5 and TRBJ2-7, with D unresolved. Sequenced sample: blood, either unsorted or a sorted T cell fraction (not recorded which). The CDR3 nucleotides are TGTGCTAGTCCAGGCATCTACGAGCAGTACGTC. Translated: CASPGIYEQYV.